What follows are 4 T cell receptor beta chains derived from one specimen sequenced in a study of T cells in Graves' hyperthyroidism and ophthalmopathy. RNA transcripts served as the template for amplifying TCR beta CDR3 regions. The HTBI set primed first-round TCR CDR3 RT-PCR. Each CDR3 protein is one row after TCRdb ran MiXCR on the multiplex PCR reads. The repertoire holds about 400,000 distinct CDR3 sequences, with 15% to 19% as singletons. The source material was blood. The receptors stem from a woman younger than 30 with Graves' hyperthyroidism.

CDR3 sequence (DNA): TGTGCCAGCAGCTTAGGGGCCCGCCCCACTGAAGCTTTCTTT. Translating gives CASSLGARPTEAFF. The V and J genes are TRBV13 and TRBJ1-1; D remains ambiguous. This CDR3 comprises 14 residues. The V gene lost 0 bases and the J gene lost 4 bases, with 9 bases spanning the gap. Germline CDR1 and CDR2: PRHDT and FYEKMQ (reference sequence).

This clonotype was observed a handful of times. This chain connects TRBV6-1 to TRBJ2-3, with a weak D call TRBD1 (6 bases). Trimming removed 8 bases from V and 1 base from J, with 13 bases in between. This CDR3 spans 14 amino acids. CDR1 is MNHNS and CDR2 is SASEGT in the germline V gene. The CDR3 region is CASRRRQGTDTQYF. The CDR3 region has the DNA TGTGCCAGCCGCCGTCGACAGGGCACAGATACGCAGTATTTT.

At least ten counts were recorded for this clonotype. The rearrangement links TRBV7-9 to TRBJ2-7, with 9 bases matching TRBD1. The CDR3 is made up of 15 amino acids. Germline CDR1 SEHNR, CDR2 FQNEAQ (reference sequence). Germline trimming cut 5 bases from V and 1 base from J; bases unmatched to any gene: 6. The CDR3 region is CASSPDGTGSYEQYF. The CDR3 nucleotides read TGTGCCAGCAGCCCAGACGGGACAGGGTCCTACGAGCAGTACTTC.

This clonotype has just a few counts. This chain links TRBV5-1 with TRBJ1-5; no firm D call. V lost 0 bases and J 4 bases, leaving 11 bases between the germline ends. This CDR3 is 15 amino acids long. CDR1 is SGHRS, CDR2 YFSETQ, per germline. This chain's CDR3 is CASSLEGSRNQPQHF. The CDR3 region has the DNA TGCGCCAGCAGCTTGGAAGGGAGTAGGAATCAGCCCCAGCATTTT. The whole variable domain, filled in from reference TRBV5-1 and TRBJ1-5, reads KAGVTQTPRYLIKTRGQQVTLSCSPISGHRSVSWYQQTPGQGLQFLFEYFSETQRNKGNFPGRFSGRQFSNSRSEMNVSTLELGDSALYLCASSLEGSRNQPQHFGDGTRLSIL.